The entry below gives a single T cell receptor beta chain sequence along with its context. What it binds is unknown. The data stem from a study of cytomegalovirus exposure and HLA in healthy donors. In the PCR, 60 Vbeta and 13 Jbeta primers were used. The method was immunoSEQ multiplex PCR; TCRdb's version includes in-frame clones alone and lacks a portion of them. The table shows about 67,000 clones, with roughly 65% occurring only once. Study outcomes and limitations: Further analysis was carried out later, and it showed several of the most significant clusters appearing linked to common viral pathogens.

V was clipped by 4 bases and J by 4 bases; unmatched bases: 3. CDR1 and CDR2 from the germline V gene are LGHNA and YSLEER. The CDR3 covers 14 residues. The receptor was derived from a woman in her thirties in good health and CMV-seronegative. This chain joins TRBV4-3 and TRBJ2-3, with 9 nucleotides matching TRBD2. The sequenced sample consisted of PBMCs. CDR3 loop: CASSPGGGADTQYF. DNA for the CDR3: TGCGCCAGCAGCCCGGGCGGGGGGGCAGATACGCAGTATTTT.